Shown below are 22 T cell receptor beta chains from a single sample sequenced in a study of human T cells and chemical hapten exposure. Time point reported: pre-sensitization, week 0. The sample's treatment: therapeutic diphenylcyclopropenone sensitization with weekly scalp DPC. TCRdb re-called the RACE reads through MiXCR, storing one row per CDR3 protein. The data show around 350,000 distinct CDR3 sequences, 4.5% to 5.5% seen once. The sequencing used whole blood, collected in connection with sensitization to the hapten diphenylcyclopropenone (DPC). Receptors originate from a woman between 18 and 30 years old with alopecia areata. Some clones in this sample may be carry-over from other donors' samples.

This clonotype has at least ten counts. The junction does not match germline at one end; this may be a read error. V usage is TRBV4-2 and J usage is TRBJ2-7, with a weak D call TRBD1 (6 bases). CDR3 length equals 14 residues. Germline V lookup: CDR1 LGHNA, CDR2 YNFKEQ. CDR3 DNA sequence: TGTGCCAGCAGCCAAGATCCCTTGACAGGCCTACCCCTCTTC. This sequence encodes CASSQDPLTGLPLF.

In this sample, this clonotype turned up many times. The CDR3 is CASSQDTGTGADYEQYF. The CDR3 region has the DNA TGTGCCAGCAGCCAAGATACCGGGACAGGGGCGGACTACGAGCAGTACTTC. J is TRBJ2-7 and V is TRBV3-1; 10 bases align to TRBD1. CDR3 length: 17 amino acids. V was pared by 0 bases and J by 3 bases, with 8 bases of the junction left unmatched. Germline assignment: CDR1 LGHDT and CDR2 YNNKEL (reference sequence).

This clonotype was seen only a few times. This rearrangement joins TRBV7-2 to TRBJ2-3, with D uncertain. V was trimmed by 2 bases and J by 7 bases, leaving 16 bases between them. This CDR3 is built from 15 residues. Germline V lookup: CDR1 SGHTA, CDR2 FQGNSA. CDR3 in amino acids: CASSLTGISHHTQYF. The CDR3 DNA reads as TGTGCCAGCAGCTTAACTGGGATTTCCCACCATACGCAGTATTTT.

This clonotype was counted only a few times. The chain uses TRBV29-1 and TRBJ2-4; 7 bases align to TRBD1. The CDR3 consists of 12 residues. CDR1 and CDR2 from the germline V gene are SQVTM and ANQGSEA. Unmatched junction bases numbered 3, after V lost 4 bases and J lost 6 bases. The CDR3 DNA reads as TGCAGCGTTGTCGGGACAGTAAACATTCAGTACTTC. The encoded protein is CSVVGTVNIQYF.

This clonotype was found a few times. Written as DNA, the CDR3 is TGTGCCAGCAGCTCGAAAGGGGCGGATACGCAGTATTTT. This translates into CASSSKGADTQYF. The V and J genes are TRBV7-3 and TRBJ2-3; the D gene is possibly TRBD1 (5 bases). Germline-derived CDR1 and CDR2 are SGHTA and FQGTGA. Trimming shortened V by 4 bases and J by 6 bases, and 11 bases separated the two germline ends. This CDR3 region has 13 residues.

This rearrangement joins TRBV6-2 or TRBV6-3 to TRBJ1-1; the D is unclear. The CDR3 is made up of 14 amino acids. V gave up 4 bases and J gave up 3 bases, with 12 bases separating them. Germline CDR1 is MNHEY and CDR2 is SVGEGT. CDR3 sequence (DNA): TGTGCCAGCAGTTCGGTCAGCTTTTACACTGAAGCTTTCTTT. Translating gives CASSSVSFYTEAFF.

This chain uses TRBV5-5 with TRBJ1-5; D remains unclear. The CDR3 consists of 13 residues. Trimming left V 2 bases short and J 6 bases short, with 9 bases between. Germline V lookup: CDR1 SGHKS, CDR2 YYEKEE (reference sequence). DNA of the CDR3: TGTGCCAGCAGCTTCGAAGCCCGTCAGCCCCAGCATTTT. Amino acid sequence: CASSFEARQPQHF.

In its sample, this clonotype was seen many times. V gene TRBV4-3 combines with J gene TRBJ1-2; D unresolved. V gave up 1 base and J gave up 8 bases, with 17 bases separating them. Germline CDR1 reads LGHNA; CDR2 reads YSLEER. The length of the CDR3 is 15 residues. The CDR3 DNA is TGCGCCAGCAGCCAAGCGCTTCCTCAAAATCTAGGCTACACCTTC. This sequence encodes CASSQALPQNLGYTF.

This clonotype was recorded a few times. The V call is TRBV11-2, the J call TRBJ2-5; the D call may be TRBD1 or TRBD2 (5 bases each). V lost 6 bases and J lost 9, with 26 bases in between. CDR3 size: 16 residues. Looked up from germline, CDR1 is SGHAT and CDR2 is FQNNGV. CDR3 DNA sequence: TGTGCCAGCAGTCGCGAAACCGGGACGACCAATTTGCCCCAGTACTTC. It encodes CASSRETGTTNLPQYF.

A few counts support this clonotype. The V and J genes are TRBV5-5 and TRBJ1-2, with TRBD1 matching 7 bases. Germline V lookup: CDR1 SGHKS, CDR2 YYEKEE (reference sequence). This CDR3 has 15 residues. The junction had 2 bases not matched to a gene; V was cut back by 0 bases and J by 0 bases. CDR3 sequence: CASSLGQGPNYGYTF. The CDR3 DNA reads as TGTGCCAGCAGCTTGGGACAGGGCCCTAACTATGGCTACACCTTC. Full variable domain (rest looked up from reference TRBV5-5 and TRBJ1-2): DAGVTQSPTHLIKTRGQQVTLRCSPISGHKSVSWYQQVLGQGPQFIFQYYEKEERGRGNFPDRFSARQFPNYSSELNVNALLLGDSALYLCASSLGQGPNYGYTFGSGTRLTVV.

This clonotype was recorded at least ten times. The chain recombines TRBV19 with TRBJ2-2, with D perhaps matching TRBD1 (6 bases). There are 15 residues in the CDR3. Germline CDR1 reads LNHDA; CDR2 reads SQIVND (reference sequence). Trimming shortened V by 3 bases and J by 4 bases, and 12 bases separated the two germline ends. The CDR3 reads CASSIPGQITGELFF. The CDR3 region has the DNA TGTGCCAGTAGTATCCCCGGACAGATCACCGGGGAGCTGTTTTTT.

This clonotype appeared many times. The gene calls are TRBV4-3 and TRBJ1-6, with no clear D. The V and J ends lost 0 bases and 13 bases respectively, with 10 bases between them. Germline V CDR1 and CDR2: LGHNA, YSLEER. The CDR3 extends over 13 amino acids. CDR3 in DNA: TGCGCCAGCAGCCAAGAGCCGGAGACGCCCCTCCACTTT. Protein: CASSQEPETPLHF.

This sequence joins TRBV6-5 and TRBJ1-1; 9 bases map to TRBD1. V trimming: 6 bases; J trimming: 3 bases; junction bases outside the gene matches: 14. This CDR3 has 17 amino acids. Germline assignment: CDR1 MNHEY and CDR2 SVGAGI. CDR3 in DNA: TGTGCCAGCAGCCCGGGGACAGGGTATAGTTGGGACACTGAAGCTTTCTTT. Translated: CASSPGTGYSWDTEAFF.

The chain carries TRBV29-1 and TRBJ2-5; maybe TRBD1 (5 bases). V lost 3 bases and J lost 2, with 10 bases in between. Germline-derived CDR1 and CDR2 are SQVTM and ANQGSEA. CDR3 length: 13 residues. This CDR3 reads CSVDETDQETQYF. The CDR3 DNA follows: TGCAGCGTTGATGAGACAGATCAAGAGACCCAGTACTTC.

This sequence joins TRBV2 and TRBJ2-7, with D uncertain. In germline, CDR1 is SNHLY, CDR2 FYNNEI. CDR3 length: 13 amino acids. Trimming left V 0 bases short and J 0 bases short, with 3 bases between. The CDR3: CASSEADSYEQYF. DNA for the CDR3: TGTGCCAGCAGTGAAGCGGACTCCTACGAGCAGTACTTC.

The chain couples TRBV28 to TRBJ2-3; D is possibly TRBD1 (7 bases). This CDR3 has 14 amino acids. CDR1 is MDHEN, CDR2 SYDVKM, per germline. The germline V and J ends were trimmed by 5 bases and 2 bases, with 11 bases remaining between them. CDR3 in DNA: TGTGCCAGCAGTGCGGGACAGACCACAGATACGCAGTATTTT. Translated: CASSAGQTTDTQYF.

This clonotype was recorded at least ten times. The J gene is TRBJ1-1, the V gene TRBV20-1; possible D gene TRBD1, 5 bases. This CDR3 comprises 15 residues. The V end lost 1 base, the J end lost 6 bases, and 18 bases lay between the germline ends. Germline V gene data show CDR1 as DFQATT and CDR2 as SNEGSKA (reference sequence). The CDR3 region is CSARVDWRGKPEAFF. In nucleotides, the CDR3 is TGCAGTGCTAGAGTCGATTGGAGGGGAAAACCTGAAGCTTTCTTT.

The table lists this clonotype with many counts. CDR3 DNA sequence: TGTGCCAGCAGTACGCGCTCGACTCGGGGCGAAAAACTGTTTTTT. Translation: CASSTRSTRGEKLFF. The chain has TRBV6-5 and TRBJ1-4; perhaps TRBD1 as D (5 bases). The germline V and J ends were trimmed by 5 bases and 8 bases, with 18 bases remaining between them. In germline, CDR1 is MNHEY, CDR2 SVGAGI. This CDR3 has 15 residues.

V gene TRBV7-2 combines with J gene TRBJ2-5; D unclear. Germline V lookup: CDR1 SGHTA, CDR2 FQGNSA. With 1 base removed from V and 0 bases from J, the gap between germline ends came to 3 bases. The CDR3 totals 13 residues. For the CDR3, the DNA is TGTGCCAGCAGCTTAGATAACCAAGAGACCCAGTACTTC. Amino acids: CASSLDNQETQYF. Full variable domain (remainder filled in from reference TRBV7-2 and TRBJ2-5): GAGVSQSPSNKVTEKGKDVELRCDPISGHTALYWYRQSLGQGLEFLIYFQGNSAPDKSGLPSDRFSAERTGGSVSTLTIQRTQQEDSAVYLCASSLDNQETQYFGPGTRLLVL.

This clonotype was detected only a few times. The gene calls are TRBV9 and TRBJ2-5; no clear D. Germline CDR1 is SGDLS and CDR2 is YYNGEE. The V gene lost 0 bases and the J gene lost 1 base, with 7 bases spanning the gap. The length of the CDR3 is 14 residues. CDR3: CASSVGGFQETQYF. The CDR3 DNA is TGTGCCAGCAGCGTAGGTGGCTTCCAAGAGACCCAGTACTTC.

The chain employs TRBV27 and TRBJ2-7; the D is unclear. The CDR3 consists of 16 residues. The ends were cut back, 0 bases at V and 1 base at J, with 13 bases in the middle. Germline V gene sequence: CDR1 MNHEY, CDR2 SMNVEV (reference sequence). CDR3 sequence (DNA): TGTGCCAGCAGTTTATCGTTGGCAGGATTTTCCTACGAGCAGTACTTC. Its translation is CASSLSLAGFSYEQYF.

This clonotype was detected many times. The chain employs TRBV15 and TRBJ2-2; 11 bases match TRBD1. This CDR3 spans 17 amino acids. Germline V CDR1 and CDR2: LNHNV, YYDKDF (reference sequence). V shed 1 base, J shed 6 bases, and the junction held 7 bases outside the gene matches. For the CDR3, the DNA is TGTGCCACCAGCAGAGCACCGGACAGGGGGCGCCCCGGGGAGCTGTTTTTT. Its translation: CATSRAPDRGRPGELFF.